This T cell receptor beta chain was documented in a study of early T cells in non-severe SARS-CoV-2 infection. Study at large: It was bulk RNA from unsorted whole blood that was sequenced, and the chains were unpaired. Regarding the study as a whole: Sequences matched to VDJdb favored anti-spike CD8 responses, while private and CD4 specificities were missed.

This clonotype has at least ten counts. The antigen is unknown. Individually, cDNA molecules had unique molecular identifiers attached to them. TCRdb re-analysed the 5' RACE reads in MiXCR, keeping a single row per CDR3 protein. The sample lists tens of thousands of distinct CDR3 sequences, 11% to 15% occurring once. V lost 4 bases and J lost 5, with 5 bases in between. The CDR3 loop spans 10 amino acids. Germline CDR1 reads DFQATT; CDR2 reads SNEGSKA (reference sequence). Material for sequencing was whole blood. This clonotype originated in an adult who was a healthcare worker with PCR-confirmed SARS-CoV-2 infection or an uninfected control (not recorded which). The chain uses TRBV20-1 and TRBJ1-2; D is uncertain. CDR3 loop: CSATEYGYTF. DNA for the CDR3: TGCAGTGCTACTGAGTATGGCTACACCTTC.